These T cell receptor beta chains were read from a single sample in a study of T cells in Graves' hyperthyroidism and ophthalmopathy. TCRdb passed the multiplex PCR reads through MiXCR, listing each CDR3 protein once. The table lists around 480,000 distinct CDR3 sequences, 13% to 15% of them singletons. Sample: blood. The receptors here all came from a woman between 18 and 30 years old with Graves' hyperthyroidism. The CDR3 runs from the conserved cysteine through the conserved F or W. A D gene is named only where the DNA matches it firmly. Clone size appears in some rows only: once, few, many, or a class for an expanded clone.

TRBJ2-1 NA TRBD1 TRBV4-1 CASSRDRGSSYNEQFF TGCGCCAGCAGCCGGGACAGGGGCAGCTCCTACAATGAGCAGTTCTTC
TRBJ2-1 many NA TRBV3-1 CASSQRSPQRASYNEQFF TGTGCCAGCAGCCAAAGGAGCCCCCAGCGGGCTTCCTACAATGAGCAGTTCTTC
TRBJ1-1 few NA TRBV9 CASSVDEGIEAFF TGTGCCAGCAGCGTAGACGAGGGGATTGAAGCTTTCTTT
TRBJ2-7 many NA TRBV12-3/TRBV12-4 CASRNGDRHEQYF TGTGCCAGCAGAAACGGGGACCGCCACGAGCAGTACTTC
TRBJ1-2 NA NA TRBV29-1 CSVEPLNYGYTF TGCAGCGTTGAGCCGCTTAACTATGGCTACACCTTC
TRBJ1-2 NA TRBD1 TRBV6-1 CASQTGDGYTF TGTGCCAGTCAAACAGGGGATGGCTACACCTTC
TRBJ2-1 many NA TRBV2 CASSVVGSSYNEQFF TGTGCCAGCAGTGTCGTAGGTAGCTCCTACAATGAGCAGTTCTTC
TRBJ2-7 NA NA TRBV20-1 CSARSGRVGSMEQYF TGCAGTGCTAGAAGCGGGCGGGTCGGCTCCATGGAGCAGTACTTC
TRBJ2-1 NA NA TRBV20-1 CSARVGEANEQFF TGCAGTGCTAGAGTTGGAGAGGCGAATGAGCAGTTCTTC
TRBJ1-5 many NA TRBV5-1 CASSLDQSQPQHF TGCGCCAGCAGCTTGGATCAGAGTCAGCCCCAGCATTTT
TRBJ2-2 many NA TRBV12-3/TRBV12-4 CASFVGMNTGELFF TGTGCCAGCTTTGTGGGAATGAACACCGGGGAGCTGTTTTTT
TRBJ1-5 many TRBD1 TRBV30 CAWSDQGAGQPQHF TGTGCCTGGAGTGATCAGGGGGCCGGGCAGCCCCAGCATTTT
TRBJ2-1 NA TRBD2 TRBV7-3 CASSLAGFPSYNEQFF TGTGCCAGCAGTCTAGCGGGGTTTCCCTCCTACAATGAGCAGTTCTTC
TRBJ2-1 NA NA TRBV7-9 CASSSTFNEQFF TGTGCCAGCAGCTCCACATTCAATGAGCAGTTCTTC
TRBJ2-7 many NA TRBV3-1 CASSQDHTGTRTLYEQYF TGTGCCAGCAGCCAAGATCATACCGGGACGCGCACCCTTTACGAGCAGTACTTC
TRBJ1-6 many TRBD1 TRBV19 CASSRTGGDSPLHF TGTGCCAGTAGTCGGACAGGGGGCGATTCACCCCTCCACTTT
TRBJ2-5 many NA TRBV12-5 CASGLGQETQYF TGTGCTAGTGGTTTGGGGCAAGAGACCCAGTACTTC
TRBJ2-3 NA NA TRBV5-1 CASINGPGNTDTQYF TGCGCCAGCATCAATGGTCCGGGAAACACAGATACGCAGTATTTT
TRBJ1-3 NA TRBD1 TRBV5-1 CASSLFDRAAGNTIYF TGCGCCAGCAGTCTCTTCGACAGGGCGGCTGGAAACACCATATATTTT
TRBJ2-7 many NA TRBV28 CASSSPPQTYEQYF TGTGCCAGCAGTTCCCCGCCCCAGACCTACGAGCAGTACTTC
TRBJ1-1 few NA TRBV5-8 CASSLKGHWNTEAFF TGTGCCAGCAGCTTAAAGGGGCATTGGAACACTGAAGCTTTCTTT
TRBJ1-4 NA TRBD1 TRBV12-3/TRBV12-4 CASSPGQGSIANEKLFF TGTGCCAGCAGTCCGGGACAGGGGAGTATAGCTAATGAAAAACTGTTTTTT
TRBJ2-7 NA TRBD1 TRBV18 CASSPVTGNLLDEQYF TGTGCCAGCTCACCCGTGACAGGGAACCTCCTAGACGAGCAGTACTTC
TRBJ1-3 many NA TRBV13 CASSVGQSGNTIYF TGTGCCAGCAGCGTTGGACAGTCTGGAAACACCATATATTTT
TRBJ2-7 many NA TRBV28 CASSLSGTYEQYF TGTGCCAGCAGTCTTAGCGGAACCTACGAGCAGTACTTC
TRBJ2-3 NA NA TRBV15 CATSRDISTDTQYF TGTGCCACCAGCAGGGACATTAGCACAGATACGCAGTATTTT
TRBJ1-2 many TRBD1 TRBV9 CASSVGGQGPIYGYTF TGTGCCAGCAGCGTAGGGGGACAGGGCCCGATCTATGGCTACACCTTC
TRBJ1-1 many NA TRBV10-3 CAISDEGRVNTEAFF TGTGCCATCAGTGATGAAGGCCGGGTGAACACTGAAGCTTTCTTT
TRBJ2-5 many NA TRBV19 CASSGWGETQYF TGTGCCAGCAGCGGTTGGGGAGAGACCCAGTACTTC
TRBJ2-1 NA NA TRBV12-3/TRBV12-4 CASSLPHPYNEQFF TGTGCCAGCAGTTTACCACACCCCTACAATGAGCAGTTCTTC
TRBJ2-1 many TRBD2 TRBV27 CQTSGNSYNEQFF TGTCAGACTAGCGGGAACTCCTACAATGAGCAGTTCTTC
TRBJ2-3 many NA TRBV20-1 CSAPQLWDTDTQYF TGCAGTGCTCCCCAACTTTGGGATACAGATACGCAGTATTTT
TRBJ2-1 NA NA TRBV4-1 CASSQEGSSSYYNEQFF TGCGCCAGCAGCCAAGAGGGCTCTAGCAGTTACTACAATGAGCAGTTCTTC
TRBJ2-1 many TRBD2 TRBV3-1 CASSQDRLASGNTYNEQFF TGTGCCAGCAGCCAAGATCGGTTAGCTAGCGGTAATACCTACAATGAGCAGTTCTTC
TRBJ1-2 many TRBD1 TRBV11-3 CASSRTAQGGGYTF TGTGCCAGCAGCAGGACAGCCCAGGGGGGTGGCTACACCTTC
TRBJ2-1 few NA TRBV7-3 CASSPTDTLSYNEQFF TGTGCCAGCAGCCCGACAGATACTCTATCCTACAATGAGCAGTTCTTC
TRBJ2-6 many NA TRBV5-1 CASSLEPLALGANVLTF TGCGCCAGCAGCTTGGAGCCACTAGCTCTGGGTGCCAACGTCCTGACTTTC
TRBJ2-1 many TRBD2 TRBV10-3 CAIRGGLAGPSYNEQFF TGTGCCATCAGGGGGGGACTAGCGGGACCCTCCTACAATGAGCAGTTCTTC
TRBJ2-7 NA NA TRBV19 CASSAGLEQYF TGTGCCAGTTCAGCCGGACTCGAGCAGTACTTC
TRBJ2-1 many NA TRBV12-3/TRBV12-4 CASSPTRIDEQFF TGTGCCAGCAGTCCAACTAGGATCGATGAGCAGTTCTTC
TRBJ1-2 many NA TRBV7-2 CASSRGAGRQDWRGYTF TGTGCCAGCAGCCGGGGGGCAGGGCGTCAGGATTGGCGTGGCTACACCTTC
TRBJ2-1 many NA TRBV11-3 CASSLVYTNNEQFF TGTGCCAGCAGCTTAGTTTACACCAACAATGAGCAGTTCTTC
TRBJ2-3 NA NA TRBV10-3 CAILAPSTDTQYF TGTGCCATCCTAGCCCCTAGCACAGATACGCAGTATTTT
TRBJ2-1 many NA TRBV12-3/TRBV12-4 CASSLSRMGEQFF TGTGCCAGCAGTTTGTCTCGGATGGGTGAGCAGTTCTTC
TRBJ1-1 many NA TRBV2 CASSEALKQTEAFF TGTGCCAGCAGTGAAGCGCTTAAACAGACTGAAGCTTTCTTT
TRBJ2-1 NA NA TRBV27 CASRVEGGNNEQFF TGTGCCAGTCGGGTCGAGGGAGGTAACAATGAGCAGTTCTTC
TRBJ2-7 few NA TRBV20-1 CSASLLGGGGGEQYF TGCAGTGCTAGTCTACTAGGTGGGGGTGGTGGAGAGCAGTACTTC
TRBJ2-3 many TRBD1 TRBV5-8 CASSEDRGPTDTQYF TGTGCCAGCAGCGAAGACAGGGGCCCCACAGATACGCAGTATTTT
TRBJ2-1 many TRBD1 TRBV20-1 CSAYSLDRGPNEQFF TGCAGTGCCTATTCCTTGGACAGGGGGCCCAATGAGCAGTTCTTC
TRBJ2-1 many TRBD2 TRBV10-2 CASSKRNAGTSGRGDEQFF TGCGCCAGCAGTAAAAGAAACGCCGGGACTAGCGGGAGAGGGGATGAGCAGTTCTTC
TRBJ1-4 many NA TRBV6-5 CASSYGGAGHEKLFF TGTGCCAGCAGTTACGGTGGGGCAGGGCACGAAAAACTGTTTTTT
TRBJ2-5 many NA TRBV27 CASSQTRWGGETQYF TGTGCCAGCAGCCAGACCCGGTGGGGTGGAGAGACCCAGTACTTC
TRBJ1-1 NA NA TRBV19 CASREINTEAFF TGTGCCAGTAGGGAGATTAACACTGAAGCTTTCTTT
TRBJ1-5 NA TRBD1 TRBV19 CASATGDGQPQHF TGTGCCAGCGCGACAGGGGACGGTCAGCCCCAGCATTTT